A selection of T cell receptor beta chains follows, all from one sample in a study of beta chain features in type 1 diabetes. TCRdb's copy holds only in-frame clones and misses some; the assay was immunoSEQ multiplex PCR. Of 40,000 to 45,000 clones in the sample, more than 40% were seen once. Sequenced input: central memory CD4+ T cells from blood. The receptors come from a woman aged 18 to 35 in good health. Each CDR3 is given with its conserved first and last residue. D genes are given only for firm matches. The size field is filled for only some rows; it gives once, few, many or a size class.

size	J	D	V	DNA	CDR3
once	TRBJ2-6	TRBD1	TRBV27	TGTGCCAGCACCCCTCAGGGGGCGGACTCTGGGGCCAACGTCCTGACTTTC	CASTPQGADSGANVLTF
-	TRBJ2-5	-	TRBV29-1	TGCAGCGTTGAATTCCGCGGTGGCGGGGAGACCCAGTACTTC	CSVEFRGGGETQYF
-	TRBJ2-7	-	TRBV5-1	TGCGCCAGCAGCTTGGACAGAGAAGCCACCTACGAGCAGTACTTC	CASSLDREATYEQYF
few	TRBJ2-1	-	TRBV5-1	TGCGCCAGCAGCTTGGCTCTAGCCGGTGAGCAGTTCTTC	CASSLALAGEQFF
-	TRBJ2-1	TRBD2	TRBV19	TGTGCCAGTAGTAAACGCGCTAGCGGGAGGGTAAGCAATGAGCAGTTCTTC	CASSKRASGRVSNEQFF
-	TRBJ2-1	TRBD2	TRBV2	TGTGCCAGCAGCTATAGCGGACTAGCGGGAGTCTACAATGAGCAGTTCTTC	CASSYSGLAGVYNEQFF
-	TRBJ1-2	-	TRBV30	TGTGCCTGGAGCTGGACAGAGACTGGCTACACCTTC	CAWSWTETGYTF
-	TRBJ2-5	TRBD2	TRBV7-9	TGTGCCAGCAGTTCCGAAGGGGCGGGGGGGACCCAGTACTTC	CASSSEGAGGTQYF
-	TRBJ2-7	-	TRBV5-1	TGCGCCAGCAGCTTGGCAACCAGCTCCTACGAGCAGTACTTC	CASSLATSSYEQYF
-	TRBJ1-2	-	TRBV7-2	TGTGCCAGCAGCGGACACACTCGTTCTAACTATGGCTACACCTTC	CASSGHTRSNYGYTF
-	TRBJ2-1	TRBD2	TRBV7-9	TGTGCCAGCAGCCCCAATGCTAGCGGGAGAGGAACCTACAATGAGCAGTTCTTC	CASSPNASGRGTYNEQFF
-	TRBJ1-2	-	TRBV19	TGTGCCAGTAGTCCTAGCGGGACCAACTATGGCTACACCTTC	CASSPSGTNYGYTF
-	TRBJ2-1	-	TRBV11-2	TGTGCCAGCAGCCGCGGCCCTGAGCAGTTCTTC	CASSRGPEQFF
-	TRBJ2-3	-	TRBV11-2	TGTGCCAGCAGCTTTAGTCTCGCCCCTAGCACAGATACGCAGTATTTT	CASSFSLAPSTDTQYF
-	TRBJ1-5	TRBD1	TRBV6-1	TGTGCCAGCAGGGCCGGGACAGCTAGCAATCAGCCCCAGCATTTT	CASRAGTASNQPQHF
once	TRBJ2-7	-	TRBV5-1	TGCGCCAGCAGCTTGATAGGGGGTTCGTACGAGCAGTACTTC	CASSLIGGSYEQYF
-	TRBJ2-3	TRBD2	TRBV5-1	TGCGCCAGCAGCTCGGGACTAGTTCAAGATACGCAGTATTTT	CASSSGLVQDTQYF
few	TRBJ2-1	-	TRBV27	TGTGCCAGCAGTCTCTCTAGTGTCAATGAGCAGTTCTTC	CASSLSSVNEQFF
-	TRBJ2-7	-	TRBV29-1	TGCAGCGTTGCCCCATTTCCGAGCTCCTACGAGCAGTACTTC	CSVAPFPSSYEQYF
-	TRBJ1-6	TRBD1	TRBV7-2	TGTGCCAGCAGCTCTTACAGGGGCGGCAATTCACCCCTCCACTTT	CASSSYRGGNSPLHF
-	TRBJ2-2	-	TRBV25-1	TGTGCCACCCAGAGGCCCTACCCGAACACCGGGGAGCTGTTTTTT	CATQRPYPNTGELFF
-	TRBJ2-1	TRBD2	TRBV18	TGTGCCAGCTCACCACCTAGCGGGCCCTACAATGAGCAGTTCTTC	CASSPPSGPYNEQFF
-	TRBJ2-1	TRBD2	TRBV5-1	TGCGCCAGCAGTCCTAGCGGGAGGCCAAACTACAATGAGCAGTTCTTC	CASSPSGRPNYNEQFF
-	TRBJ2-2	TRBD1	TRBV28	TGTGCCAGCAGTTCCCCTAAGACAGGGGTCAAGCCCACCGGGGAGCTGTTTTTT	CASSSPKTGVKPTGELFF
-	TRBJ1-1	-	TRBV7-9	TGTGCCAGCAGCTTAGGGGGCCCCAGGGGTCCTGAAGCTTTCTTT	CASSLGGPRGPEAFF
-	TRBJ1-3	-	TRBV5-4	TGTGCCAGCAGCCTACCTAAGGTCGACGGGGGAAACACCATATATTTT	CASSLPKVDGGNTIYF
few	TRBJ1-2	-	TRBV6-5	TGTGCCAGCAAGGTTCCGGGAAGTTTGGGCGGCTACACCTTC	CASKVPGSLGGYTF
-	TRBJ1-1	TRBD1	TRBV6-6	TGTGCCAGCACGGACAGGGATAGGGCGAGGAACACTGAAGCTTTCTTT	CASTDRDRARNTEAFF
few	TRBJ2-5	TRBD1	TRBV11-2	TGTGCCAGCACCGCTTTCGGGACAGGGTCCTCAGAGACCCAGTACTTC	CASTAFGTGSSETQYF
-	TRBJ2-3	TRBD2	TRBV5-4	TGTGCCAGCAGCTTGGGGACTAGCGTAGGAGGGGTCACGCAGTATTTT	CASSLGTSVGGVTQYF
-	TRBJ2-1	TRBD2	TRBV5-1	TGCGCCAGCTCCCGGGGGGGCGATCTTGATGAGCAGTTCTTC	CASSRGGDLDEQFF
-	TRBJ2-3	-	TRBV19	TGTGCCAGTAGTCCGGACACCAGGGCTGAAGATACGCAGTATTTT	CASSPDTRAEDTQYF